These 23 T cell receptor beta chains came from one sample sequenced in a study of T cells in Graves' hyperthyroidism and ophthalmopathy. Amplified regions were TCR beta CDR3 sequences from RNA transcripts. The HTBI primer set served for first-round RT-PCR of the TCR CDR3. TCRdb redid the calling of the multiplex PCR reads with MiXCR, one entry per CDR3 protein. This table holds under 350,000 distinct CDR3 sequences, 21% found once. Sequences were obtained from blood. All receptors come from a woman aged 45-65 years with Graves' hyperthyroidism.

This clonotype was seen a few times. The chain is built from TRBV28 and TRBJ1-5; unclear D gene. In germline, CDR1 is MDHEN, CDR2 SYDVKM. CDR3 size: 14 residues. V shed 3 bases and J shed 0 bases, with 6 bases lying between them. CDR3 sequence: CASSLPASNQPQHF. CDR3 sequence (DNA): TGTGCCAGCAGTTTGCCTGCTAGCAATCAGCCCCAGCATTTT.

This clonotype occurred many times. The rearrangement links TRBV30 to TRBJ1-2, with a weak D call TRBD1 (6 bases). The CDR3 has 13 residues. From germline, CDR1 is GTSNPN and CDR2 SVGIG (reference sequence). Trimming shortened V by 3 bases and J by 1 base, and 9 bases separated the two germline ends. CDR3 region: CAWRTGGNYGYTF. The CDR3 DNA follows: TGTGCCTGGAGGACAGGCGGTAACTATGGCTACACCTTC.

With respect to this clonotype: Being one base from a much bigger clone, this may be a read error. J is TRBJ2-7 and V is TRBV6-1; the D gene is possibly TRBD2 (7 bases). Germline values: CDR1 MNHNS, CDR2 SASEGT. The CDR3 runs to 17 residues. Trimming removed 6 bases from V and 2 bases from J, with 23 bases in between. The CDR3 region has the DNA TGTGCCAGCAGGCCTACTGCGGGGGCCCTTGCTACCTACGAGCAGTACTTC. This gives the protein CASRPTAGALATYEQYF.

This clonotype was detected ten times or more. This chain uses TRBV6-5 with TRBJ2-6, with 7 bases identical to TRBD1. This CDR3 spans 15 amino acids. The germline V gene has CDR1 MNHEY and CDR2 SVGAGI. Trimming cost V 2 bases and J 2 bases; bases outside gene matches: 0. The chain's CDR3 is CASSYQGAGANVLTF. The DNA of the CDR3 is TGTGCCAGCAGTTACCAGGGGGCTGGGGCCAACGTCCTGACTTTC.

The chain carries TRBV20-1 and TRBJ2-5; D uncertain. This CDR3 region has 12 residues. The V end lost 8 bases, the J end lost 4 bases, and 14 bases lay between the germline ends. CDR1 and CDR2 from the germline V gene are DFQATT and SNEGSKA (reference sequence). The CDR3 bases are TGCAGTCCCCGGGCCGGATTAGAGACCCAGTACTTC. Its translation is CSPRAGLETQYF.

This clonotype was picked up many times. DNA for the CDR3: TGTGCTAGTGGTTTGAGAGCCGGGGAGCTGTTTTTT. Encoded protein: CASGLRAGELFF. The rearrangement joins TRBV12-5 to TRBJ2-2; D is unclear. Trimming left V 2 bases short and J 6 bases short, with 4 bases between. The CDR3 runs 12 residues. CDR1 is LGHNT, CDR2 FRNRAP, per germline. The variable domain in full, completed from reference TRBV12-5 and TRBJ2-2, reads DARVTQTPRHKVTEMGQEVTMRCQPILGHNTVFWYRQTMMQGLELLAYFRNRAPLDDSGMPKDRFSAEMPDATLATLKIQPSEPRDSAVYFCASGLRAGELFFGEGSRLTVL.

This clonotype was counted a few times. The chain has TRBV7-9 and TRBJ2-7; TRBD2 might be the D (5 bases). Germline values: CDR1 SEHNR, CDR2 FQNEAQ (reference sequence). Trimming left V 2 bases short and J 6 bases short, with 8 bases between. The CDR3 extends over 12 amino acids. CDR3 coding DNA: TGTGCCAGCAGCTTACTGGGGAGCGAGCAGTACTTC. Translation gives CASSLLGSEQYF.

The chain is built from TRBV5-8 and TRBJ1-5, with 10 bases fitting TRBD1. The germline V gene encodes CDR1 SGHTS and CDR2 YDEGEE. The CDR3 length is 15 residues. V was clipped by 4 bases and J by 6 bases; unmatched bases: 7. The CDR3 is CASSLGQGGGQPQHF. The CDR3 nucleotides read TGTGCCAGCAGCCTCGGACAGGGGGGTGGTCAGCCCCAGCATTTT.

The rearrangement uses TRBV4-1 and TRBJ2-3; 7 bases are a match to TRBD1. The CDR3 has 16 residues. The V segment lost 5 bases and the J segment 2 bases; nucleotides outside the gene matches: 10. CDR1 MGHRA and CDR2 YSYEKL come from the germline V gene. CDR3 in DNA: TGCGCCAGCAGCTCCGCAGGGACAGTAATCACAGATACGCAGTATTTT. It codes for CASSSAGTVITDTQYF.

This clonotype was observed at least ten times. The chain links TRBV7-9 to TRBJ2-1; D gene uncertain. The germline V gene encodes CDR1 SEHNR and CDR2 FQNEAQ (reference sequence). The CDR3 spans 15 residues. V lost 5 bases to trimming and J lost 3 bases, with 14 bases between them. The CDR3 coding sequence is TGTGCCAGCAGCCCGACGACGCCAAGCTACAATGAGCAGTTCTTC. It specifies CASSPTTPSYNEQFF.

The chain recombines TRBV6-2 or TRBV6-3 with TRBJ2-7; unclear D gene. CDR1 MNHEY and CDR2 SVGEGT come from the germline V gene. This CDR3 region has 11 residues. Deletions cut 6 bases from V and 5 bases from J, with 8 bases between. CDR3 nucleotide sequence: TGTGCCAGCAGCCGAAGGAACGAGCAGTACTTC. Translation: CASSRRNEQYF.

This clonotype showed up many times. This chain links TRBV5-1 with TRBJ2-3, with TRBD1 matching 9 bases. The CDR3 loop spans 15 amino acids. Germline V gene data show CDR1 as SGHRS and CDR2 as YFSETQ. V was clipped by 4 bases and J by 1 base; unmatched bases: 4. CDR3 bases: TGCGCCAGCAGCGTGGGACAGGGCCGCACAGATACGCAGTATTTT. Its translation: CASSVGQGRTDTQYF.

This clonotype was found many times. The V and J genes are TRBV28 and TRBJ1-1, with D possibly TRBD1 on 6 matching bases. The V end lost 7 bases, the J end lost 4 bases, and 7 bases lay between the germline ends. The CDR3 extends over 11 amino acids. Germline V gene lookup returns CDR1 MDHEN and CDR2 SYDVKM. The CDR3 bases are TGTGCCAGCACCAGGGGCACTGAAGCTTTCTTT. This codes for CASTRGTEAFF.

This clonotype was counted at least ten times. The chain uses TRBV7-8 and TRBJ1-2; tentatively, D is TRBD1 (6 bases). The germline CDR1 and CDR2 sequences are SGHVS and FQNEAQ. V lost 2 bases to trimming and J lost 4 bases, with 14 bases between them. The CDR3 extends over 15 amino acids. DNA for the CDR3: TGTGCCAGCAGCTTATTGCGGGGGGCTGGCTATGGCTACACCTTC. Its protein is CASSLLRGAGYGYTF.

The J gene is TRBJ2-2, the V gene TRBV5-1, with TRBD2 identical over 7 bases. There are 18 residues in the CDR3. After removal of 1 base from V and 0 bases from J, the junction contained 9 bases not matched to a gene. Germline V lookup: CDR1 SGHRS, CDR2 YFSETQ. In DNA, the CDR3 is TGCGCCAGCAGCTTGACGGGACTAACGGGAGCGAACACCGGGGAGCTGTTTTTT. Its translation is CASSLTGLTGANTGELFF.

This clonotype showed up just a few times. The V and J genes are TRBV5-5 and TRBJ1-5; 7 bases agree with TRBD1. The trim removed 1 base at V and 5 bases at J, leaving 6 bases unmatched. Germline V gene sequence: CDR1 SGHKS, CDR2 YYEKEE (reference sequence). This CDR3 has 15 amino acids. The CDR3 spells CASSLRQGPYQPQHF. The CDR3 DNA reads TGTGCCAGCAGCTTGAGACAGGGTCCATATCAGCCCCAGCATTTT.

This clonotype was seen at least ten times. Here the CDR3 reads CSVLVPSGGLAEQFF. The CDR3 DNA sequence: TGCAGCGTTCTCGTTCCCTCCGGGGGGTTGGCTGAGCAGTTCTTC. The chain employs TRBV29-1 and TRBJ2-1; 7 bases are a match to TRBD2. Germline trimming cut 5 bases from V and 9 bases from J; bases unmatched to any gene: 16. Germline V gene lookup returns CDR1 SQVTM and CDR2 ANQGSEA. The CDR3 is 15 residues long.

This CDR3 reads CASSRGRQPQHF. The CDR3 DNA follows: TGTGCCAGCAGTCGGGGGCGTCAACCCCAGCATTTT. This chain uses TRBV6-2 or TRBV6-3 with TRBJ1-5; TRBD1 is a possible D gene (6 bases). V gave up 5 bases and J gave up 10 bases, with 12 bases separating them. Germline loops: CDR1 MNHEY, CDR2 SVGEGT. CDR3 length: 12 residues.

The V and J genes are TRBV19 and TRBJ1-5; TRBD1 aligns across 8 bases. V was clipped by 1 base and J by 6 bases; unmatched bases: 5. Germline loops: CDR1 LNHDA, CDR2 SQIVND (reference sequence). The CDR3 has 15 residues. CDR3: CASSIGAGGGQPQHF. The CDR3 DNA is TGTGCCAGTAGTATAGGTGCAGGGGGCGGTCAGCCCCAGCATTTT.

Many counts were recorded for this clonotype. The chain has TRBV6-2 or TRBV6-3 and TRBJ1-3; the D is unclear. Germline loops: CDR1 MNHEY, CDR2 SVGEGT. This CDR3 is built from 11 residues. The V and J ends lost 0 bases and 12 bases respectively, with 6 bases between them. CDR3 sequence: CASSYSSYIYF. CDR3 nucleotides: TGTGCCAGCAGTTACTCGTCTTACATATATTTT.

The rearrangement joins TRBV12-3 or TRBV12-4 to TRBJ2-1; D might be TRBD1 (6 bases). The CDR3 totals 15 residues. Trimming removed 6 bases from V and 0 bases from J, with 12 bases in between. In nucleotides, the CDR3 is TGTGCCAGCAGCAGGACAGAGAGCTCCTACAATGAGCAGTTCTTC. Amino acids: CASSRTESSYNEQFF.

Notes on this clonotype: A single base separates this from a much larger clone, so it may be a read error. The rearrangement joins TRBV28 to TRBJ1-1; the D is unclear. The CDR3 contains 15 residues. Germline V gives CDR1 MDHEN, CDR2 SYDVKM. CDR3 region: CAGSFVSGSNTEAFF. As DNA, the CDR3 is TGTGCCGGCAGCTTCGTGTCAGGCTCGAACACTGAAGCTTTCTTT.

There are many counts of this clonotype. The genes are TRBV20-1 and TRBJ2-3; D remains unclear. This CDR3 has 13 residues. Germline lookup yields CDR1 DFQATT and CDR2 SNEGSKA (reference sequence). Trimming stripped 0 bases from V and 3 bases from J, with 7 bases between. The CDR3 here is CSARDPNTDTQYF. DNA for the CDR3: TGCAGTGCTAGAGACCCCAATACAGATACGCAGTATTTT.